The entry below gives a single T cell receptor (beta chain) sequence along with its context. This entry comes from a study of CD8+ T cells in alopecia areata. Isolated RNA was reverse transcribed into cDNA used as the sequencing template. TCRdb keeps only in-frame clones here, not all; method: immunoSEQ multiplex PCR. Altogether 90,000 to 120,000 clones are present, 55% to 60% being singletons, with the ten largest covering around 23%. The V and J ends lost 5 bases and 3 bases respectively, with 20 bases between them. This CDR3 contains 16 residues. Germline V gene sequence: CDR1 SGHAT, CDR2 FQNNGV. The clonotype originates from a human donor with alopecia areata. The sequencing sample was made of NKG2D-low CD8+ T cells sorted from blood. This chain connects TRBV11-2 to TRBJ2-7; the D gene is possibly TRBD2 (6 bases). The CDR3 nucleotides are TGTGCCAGCAGCCCGGGCCCGGGGGTTAGCTACTACGAGCAGTACTTC. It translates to CASSPGPGVSYYEQYF.